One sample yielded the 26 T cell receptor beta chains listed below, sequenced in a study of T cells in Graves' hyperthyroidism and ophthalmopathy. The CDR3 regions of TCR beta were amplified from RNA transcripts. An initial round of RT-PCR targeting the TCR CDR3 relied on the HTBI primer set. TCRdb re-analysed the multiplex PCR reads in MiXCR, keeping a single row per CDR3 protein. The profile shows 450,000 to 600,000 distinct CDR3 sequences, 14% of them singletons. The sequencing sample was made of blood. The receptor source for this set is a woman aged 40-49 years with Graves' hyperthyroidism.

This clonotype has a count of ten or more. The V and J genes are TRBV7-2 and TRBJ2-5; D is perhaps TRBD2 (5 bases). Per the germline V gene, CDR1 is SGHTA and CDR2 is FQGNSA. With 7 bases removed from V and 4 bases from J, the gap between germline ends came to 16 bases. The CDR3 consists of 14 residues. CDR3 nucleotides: TGTGCCAGCACCATCGGGGTCCCCACAGAGACCCAGTACTTC. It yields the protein CASTIGVPTETQYF.

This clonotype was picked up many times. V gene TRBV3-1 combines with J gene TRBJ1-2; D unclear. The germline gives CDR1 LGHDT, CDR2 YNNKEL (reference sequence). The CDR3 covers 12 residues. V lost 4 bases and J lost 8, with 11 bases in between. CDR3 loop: CASSLMEGGYTF. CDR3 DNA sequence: TGTGCCAGCAGCCTGATGGAGGGCGGCTACACCTTC.

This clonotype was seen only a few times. The CDR3 protein is CASSYSDRGNEKLFF. In nucleotides, the CDR3 is TGTGCCAGCAGTTACTCGGACAGAGGGAATGAAAAACTGTTTTTT. The chain links TRBV6-5 to TRBJ1-4; tentatively, D is TRBD1 (6 bases). Germline lookup yields CDR1 MNHEY and CDR2 SVGAGI. The CDR3 extends over 15 amino acids. Trimming took 0 bases from V and 5 from J, leaving 10 bases between them.

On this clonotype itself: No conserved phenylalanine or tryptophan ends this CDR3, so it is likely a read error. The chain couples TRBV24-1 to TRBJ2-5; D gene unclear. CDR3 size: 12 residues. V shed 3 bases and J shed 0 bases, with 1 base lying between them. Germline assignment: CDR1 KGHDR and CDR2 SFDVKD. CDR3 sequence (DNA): TGTGCCACCAGTGATCACCAAGAGACCCAGTACCTC. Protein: CATSDHQETQYL.

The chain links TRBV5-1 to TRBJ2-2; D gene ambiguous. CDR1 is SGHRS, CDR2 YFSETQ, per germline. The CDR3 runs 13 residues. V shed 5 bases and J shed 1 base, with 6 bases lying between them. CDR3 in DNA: TGCGCCAGCAGACCAGGGAACACCGGGGAGCTGTTTTTT. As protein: CASRPGNTGELFF.

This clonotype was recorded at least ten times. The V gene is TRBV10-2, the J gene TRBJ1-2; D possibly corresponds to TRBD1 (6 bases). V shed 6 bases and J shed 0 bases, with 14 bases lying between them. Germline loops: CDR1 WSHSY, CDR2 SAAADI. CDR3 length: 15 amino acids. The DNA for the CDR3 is TGCGCCAGCAGCTCCGACAGGCTCGCTAACTATGGCTACACCTTC. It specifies CASSSDRLANYGYTF.

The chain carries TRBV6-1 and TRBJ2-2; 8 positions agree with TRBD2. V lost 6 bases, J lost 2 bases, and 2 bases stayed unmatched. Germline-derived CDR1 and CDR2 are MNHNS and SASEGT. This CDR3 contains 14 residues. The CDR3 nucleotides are TGTGCCAGCAGGAGCGGGAGTAACACCGGGGAGCTGTTTTTT. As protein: CASRSGSNTGELFF.

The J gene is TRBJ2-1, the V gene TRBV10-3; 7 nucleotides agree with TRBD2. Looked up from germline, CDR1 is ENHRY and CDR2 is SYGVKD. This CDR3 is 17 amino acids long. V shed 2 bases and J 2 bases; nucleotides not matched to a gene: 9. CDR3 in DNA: TGTGCCATCAGTGAGACAGGAGCGGGAAGCGCCTACAATGAGCAGTTCTTC. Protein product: CAISETGAGSAYNEQFF.

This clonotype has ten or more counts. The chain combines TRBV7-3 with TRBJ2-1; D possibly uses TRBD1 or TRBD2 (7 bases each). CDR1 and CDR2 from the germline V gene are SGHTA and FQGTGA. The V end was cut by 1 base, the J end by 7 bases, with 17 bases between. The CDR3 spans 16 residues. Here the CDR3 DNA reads TGTGCCAGCAGCTTAAAGGCTGGGACAGCGGGGAATGAGCAGTTCTTC. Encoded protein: CASSLKAGTAGNEQFF.

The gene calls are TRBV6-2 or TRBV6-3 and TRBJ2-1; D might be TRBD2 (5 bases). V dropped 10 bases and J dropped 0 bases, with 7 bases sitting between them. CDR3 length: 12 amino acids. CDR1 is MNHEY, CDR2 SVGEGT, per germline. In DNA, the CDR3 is TGTGCCACGGGGAGCTCCTACAATGAGCAGTTCTTC. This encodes CATGSSYNEQFF.

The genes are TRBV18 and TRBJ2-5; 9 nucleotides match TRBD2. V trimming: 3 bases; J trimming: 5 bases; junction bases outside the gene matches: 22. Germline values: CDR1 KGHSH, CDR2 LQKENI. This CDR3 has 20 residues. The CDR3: CASSPPPLAGSPPRPETQYF. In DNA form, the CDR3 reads TGTGCCAGCTCACCCCCTCCGCTAGCGGGATCCCCTCCTCGGCCGGAGACCCAGTACTTC. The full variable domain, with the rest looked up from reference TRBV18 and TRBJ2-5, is NAGVMQNPRHLVRRRGQEARLRCSPMKGHSHVYWYRQLPEEGLKFMVYLQKENIIDESGMPKERFSAEFPKEGPSILRIQQVVRGDSAAYFCASSPPPLAGSPPRPETQYFGPGTRLLVL.

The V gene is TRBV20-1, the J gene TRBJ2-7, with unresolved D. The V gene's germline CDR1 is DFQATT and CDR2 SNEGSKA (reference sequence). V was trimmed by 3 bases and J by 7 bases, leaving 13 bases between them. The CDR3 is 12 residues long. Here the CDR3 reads CSARVVEREQYF. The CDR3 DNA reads TGCAGTGCTAGGGTAGTAGAACGTGAGCAGTACTTC.

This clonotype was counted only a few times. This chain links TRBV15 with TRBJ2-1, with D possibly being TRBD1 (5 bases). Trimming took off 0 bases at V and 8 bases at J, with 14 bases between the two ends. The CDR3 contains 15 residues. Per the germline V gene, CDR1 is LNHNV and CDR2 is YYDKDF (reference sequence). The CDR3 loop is CATSRDWQGRDEQFF. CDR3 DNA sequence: TGTGCCACCAGCAGAGACTGGCAGGGTAGGGATGAGCAGTTCTTC.

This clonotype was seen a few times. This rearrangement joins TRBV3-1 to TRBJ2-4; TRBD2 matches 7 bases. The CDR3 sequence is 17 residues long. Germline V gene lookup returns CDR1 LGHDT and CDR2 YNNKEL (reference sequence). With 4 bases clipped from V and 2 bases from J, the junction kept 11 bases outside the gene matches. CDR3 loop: CASSRSSGRRTKNIQYF. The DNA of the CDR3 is TGTGCCAGCAGCCGGAGTAGCGGGCGCAGGACCAAAAACATTCAGTACTTC.

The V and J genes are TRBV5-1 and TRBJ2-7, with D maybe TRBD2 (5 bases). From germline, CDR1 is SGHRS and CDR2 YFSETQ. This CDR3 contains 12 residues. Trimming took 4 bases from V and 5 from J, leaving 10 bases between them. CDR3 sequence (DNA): TGCGCCAGCAGCGGGGAGAACCACGAGCAGTACTTC. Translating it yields CASSGENHEQYF.

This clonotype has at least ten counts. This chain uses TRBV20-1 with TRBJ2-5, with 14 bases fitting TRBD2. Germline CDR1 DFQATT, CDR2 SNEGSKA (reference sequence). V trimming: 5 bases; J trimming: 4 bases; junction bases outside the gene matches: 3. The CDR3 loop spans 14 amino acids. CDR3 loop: CSAWGLAGVETQYF. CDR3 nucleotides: TGCAGTGCTTGGGGACTAGCGGGAGTAGAGACCCAGTACTTC.

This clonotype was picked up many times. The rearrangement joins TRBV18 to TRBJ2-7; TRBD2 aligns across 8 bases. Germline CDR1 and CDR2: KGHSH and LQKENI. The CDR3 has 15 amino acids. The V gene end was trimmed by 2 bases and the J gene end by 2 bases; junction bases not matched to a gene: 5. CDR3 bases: TGTGCCAGCTCACCATCCGGGACTAGTACCTACGAGCAGTACTTC. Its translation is CASSPSGTSTYEQYF.

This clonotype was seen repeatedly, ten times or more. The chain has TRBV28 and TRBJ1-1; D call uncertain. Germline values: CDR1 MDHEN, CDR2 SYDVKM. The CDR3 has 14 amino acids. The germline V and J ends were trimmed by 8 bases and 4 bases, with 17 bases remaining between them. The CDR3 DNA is TGTGCCAGCTCAGCGGGTTATCGGCGCACTGAAGCTTTCTTT. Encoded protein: CASSAGYRRTEAFF.

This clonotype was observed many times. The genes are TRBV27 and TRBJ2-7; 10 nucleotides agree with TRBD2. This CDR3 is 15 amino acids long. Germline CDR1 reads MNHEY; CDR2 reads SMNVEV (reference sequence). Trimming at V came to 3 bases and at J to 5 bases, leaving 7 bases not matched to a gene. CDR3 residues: CASSFSAGGPHEQYF. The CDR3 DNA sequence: TGTGCCAGCAGTTTCTCAGCGGGAGGGCCCCACGAGCAGTACTTC.

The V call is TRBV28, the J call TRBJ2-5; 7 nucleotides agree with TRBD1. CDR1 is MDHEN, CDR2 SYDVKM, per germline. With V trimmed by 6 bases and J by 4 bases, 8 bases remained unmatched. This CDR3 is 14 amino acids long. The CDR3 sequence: CASRPGQVRETQYF. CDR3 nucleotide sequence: TGTGCCAGCAGACCCGGACAGGTACGAGAGACCCAGTACTTC.

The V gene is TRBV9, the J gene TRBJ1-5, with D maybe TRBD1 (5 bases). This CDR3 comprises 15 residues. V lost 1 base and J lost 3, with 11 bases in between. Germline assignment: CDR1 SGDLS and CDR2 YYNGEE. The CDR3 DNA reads TGTGCCAGCAGCGTAACGGACAACCTCAATCAGCCCCAGCATTTT. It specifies CASSVTDNLNQPQHF.

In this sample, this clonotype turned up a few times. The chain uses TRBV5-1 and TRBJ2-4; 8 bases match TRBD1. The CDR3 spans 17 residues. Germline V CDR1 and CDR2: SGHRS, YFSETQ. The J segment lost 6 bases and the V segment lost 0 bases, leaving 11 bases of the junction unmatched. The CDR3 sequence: CASSLAVVRGQRNIQYF. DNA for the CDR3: TGCGCCAGCAGCTTGGCGGTGGTCAGGGGGCAGAGAAACATTCAGTACTTC.

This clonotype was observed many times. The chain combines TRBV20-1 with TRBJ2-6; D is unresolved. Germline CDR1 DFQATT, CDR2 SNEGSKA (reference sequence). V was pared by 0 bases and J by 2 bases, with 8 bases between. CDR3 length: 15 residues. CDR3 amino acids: CSARDGQAGANVLTF. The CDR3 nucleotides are TGCAGTGCTAGAGATGGTCAGGCTGGGGCCAACGTCCTGACTTTC.

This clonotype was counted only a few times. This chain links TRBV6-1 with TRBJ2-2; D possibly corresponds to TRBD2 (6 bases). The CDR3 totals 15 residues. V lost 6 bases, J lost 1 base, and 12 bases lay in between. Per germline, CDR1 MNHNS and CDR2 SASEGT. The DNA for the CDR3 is TGTGCCAGCAGAATCACTAGCAAGAACACCGGGGAGCTGTTTTTT. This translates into CASRITSKNTGELFF.

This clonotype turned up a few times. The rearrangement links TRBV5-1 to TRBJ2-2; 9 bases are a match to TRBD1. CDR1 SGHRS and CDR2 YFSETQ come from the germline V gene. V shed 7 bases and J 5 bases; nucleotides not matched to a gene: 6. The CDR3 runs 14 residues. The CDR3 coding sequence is TGCGCCAGCCGACAACAGGGGGCTACCGGGGAGCTGTTTTTT. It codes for CASRQQGATGELFF.

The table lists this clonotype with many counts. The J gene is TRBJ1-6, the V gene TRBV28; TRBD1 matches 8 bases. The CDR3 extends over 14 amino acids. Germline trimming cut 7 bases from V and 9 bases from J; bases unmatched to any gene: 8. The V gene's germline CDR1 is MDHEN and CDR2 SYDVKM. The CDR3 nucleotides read TGTGCCAGCACCTCCAGGGGGCTTAGTTCACCCCTCCACTTT. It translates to CASTSRGLSSPLHF.